A selection of T cell receptor beta chains follows, all from one sample in a study of T cells in Graves' hyperthyroidism and ophthalmopathy. TCRdb re-called the multiplex PCR reads through MiXCR, storing one row per CDR3 protein. The repertoire has hundreds of thousands of distinct CDR3 sequences, about 15% of them found once; the top ten carry 30% to 35%. The specimen was blood. The receptors were sampled from a woman in her thirties with Graves' hyperthyroidism. CDR3s include the opening cysteine and the closing phenylalanine or tryptophan. D genes are given only for firm matches. Rows may omit the clone size; those that give it use once, few, many or a size class.

J gene: TRBJ1-1
clone size: NA
V gene: TRBV2
D gene: NA
CDR3 length: 14
CDR3 protein: CASSELSANTEAFF
CDR3 DNA: TGTGCCAGCAGTGAATTGTCAGCGAACACTGAAGCTTTCTTT

J gene: TRBJ2-6
clone size: few
V gene: TRBV20-1
D gene: NA
CDR3 length: 17
CDR3 protein: CSARDSGKSSGANVLTF
CDR3 DNA: TGCAGTGCTAGAGATTCGGGCAAGAGCTCTGGGGCCAACGTCCTGACTTTC

J gene: TRBJ1-4
clone size: NA
V gene: TRBV20-1
D gene: NA
CDR3 length: 15
CDR3 protein: CSAREALTNNEKLFF
CDR3 DNA: TGCAGTGCTAGAGAGGCGCTAACGAATAATGAAAAACTGTTTTTT

J gene: TRBJ2-5
clone size: NA
V gene: TRBV20-1
D gene: TRBD2
CDR3 length: 19
CDR3 protein: CSAKTLAGVLRRAKETQYF
CDR3 DNA: TGCAGTGCAAAGACACTAGCGGGGGTCCTAAGGAGGGCTAAAGAGACCCAGTACTTC

J gene: TRBJ1-6
clone size: few
V gene: TRBV12-3/TRBV12-4
D gene: NA
CDR3 length: 18
CDR3 protein: CASSLTGRTGSYNSPLHF
CDR3 DNA: TGTGCCAGCAGTCTAACAGGGAGAACTGGGTCCTATAATTCACCCCTCCACTTT

J gene: TRBJ2-5
clone size: many
V gene: TRBV20-1
D gene: NA
CDR3 length: 14
CDR3 protein: CSAVVRGPGETQYF
CDR3 DNA: TGCAGTGCTGTCGTGCGGGGCCCAGGAGAGACCCAGTACTTC

J gene: TRBJ2-7
clone size: few
V gene: TRBV10-1
D gene: NA
CDR3 length: 14
CDR3 protein: CASSDAGEPYEQYF
CDR3 DNA: TGCGCCAGCAGTGACGCAGGGGAGCCCTACGAGCAGTACTTC

J gene: TRBJ1-1
clone size: few
V gene: TRBV10-3
D gene: TRBD1
CDR3 length: 14
CDR3 protein: CAIRGQGMNTEAFF
CDR3 DNA: TGTGCCATCAGGGGACAGGGAATGAACACTGAAGCTTTCTTT

J gene: TRBJ2-3
clone size: few
V gene: TRBV5-5
D gene: TRBD1
CDR3 length: 14
CDR3 protein: CASSSRTGQDTQYF
CDR3 DNA: TGTGCCAGCAGCTCTAGGACAGGGCAGGATACGCAGTATTTT

J gene: TRBJ2-1
clone size: NA
V gene: TRBV24-1
D gene: TRBD1
CDR3 length: 15
CDR3 protein: CATNDRDRDTGEQFF
CDR3 DNA: TGTGCCACCAACGACCGGGACAGGGACACAGGTGAGCAGTTCTTC

J gene: TRBJ1-5
clone size: many
V gene: TRBV12-3/TRBV12-4
D gene: TRBD1
CDR3 length: 14
CDR3 protein: CASTTGGGEQPQHF
CDR3 DNA: TGTGCCAGCACCACAGGGGGCGGGGAGCAGCCCCAGCATTTT

J gene: TRBJ1-1
clone size: many
V gene: TRBV2
D gene: NA
CDR3 length: 15
CDR3 protein: CANRQSPAGDSEAFF
CDR3 DNA: TGTGCCAACCGACAGTCCCCCGCGGGGGATAGTGAAGCTTTCTTT

J gene: TRBJ1-1
clone size: many
V gene: TRBV20-1
D gene: TRBD1
CDR3 length: 17
CDR3 protein: CSARPEGDRGMNTEAFF
CDR3 DNA: TGCAGTGCTAGACCCGAGGGGGACAGGGGAATGAACACTGAAGCTTTCTTT

J gene: TRBJ2-1
clone size: many
V gene: TRBV28
D gene: TRBD2
CDR3 length: 19
CDR3 protein: CASRPILLTSGSTYNEQFF
CDR3 DNA: TGTGCCAGCAGACCTATCCTCCTGACTAGCGGGAGTACCTACAATGAGCAGTTCTTC

J gene: TRBJ2-3
clone size: many
V gene: TRBV11-2
D gene: NA
CDR3 length: 17
CDR3 protein: CASIPGPGTQNTDTQYF
CDR3 DNA: TGTGCCAGCATTCCAGGACCCGGGACTCAAAACACAGATACGCAGTATTTT

J gene: TRBJ2-3
clone size: many
V gene: TRBV28
D gene: NA
CDR3 length: 15
CDR3 protein: CASSPQRVSTDTQYF
CDR3 DNA: TGTGCCAGCAGTCCACAGCGGGTGAGCACAGATACGCAGTATTTT

J gene: TRBJ2-7
clone size: NA
V gene: TRBV20-1
D gene: TRBD2
CDR3 length: 12
CDR3 protein: CSAIAGVSEQYF
CDR3 DNA: TGCAGTGCTATAGCGGGAGTCTCCGAGCAGTACTTC

J gene: TRBJ2-7
clone size: many
V gene: TRBV20-1
D gene: NA
CDR3 length: 13
CDR3 protein: CSARRDRAYEQYF
CDR3 DNA: TGCAGTGCCCGTAGAGACAGAGCCTACGAGCAGTACTTC

J gene: TRBJ2-6
clone size: NA
V gene: TRBV4-1
D gene: NA
CDR3 length: 17
CDR3 protein: CASSQESLNSGANVLTF
CDR3 DNA: TGCGCCAGCAGCCAAGAATCGCTAAACTCTGGGGCCAACGTCCTGACTTTC

J gene: TRBJ2-5
clone size: NA
V gene: TRBV7-7
D gene: TRBD2
CDR3 length: 15
CDR3 protein: CASSTGTSALETQYF
CDR3 DNA: TGTGCCAGCAGTACCGGGACTAGTGCTTTGGAGACCCAGTACTTC

J gene: TRBJ2-2
clone size: many
V gene: TRBV12-3/TRBV12-4
D gene: NA
CDR3 length: 14
CDR3 protein: CASSSNLDSGELFF
CDR3 DNA: TGTGCCAGCAGTTCCAACCTCGACAGCGGGGAGCTGTTTTTT

J gene: TRBJ1-2
clone size: many
V gene: TRBV6-5
D gene: NA
CDR3 length: 15
CDR3 protein: CASSYSGRSNYGYTF
CDR3 DNA: TGTGCCAGCAGTTACTCGGGGAGAAGCAACTATGGCTACACCTTC

J gene: TRBJ2-7
clone size: NA
V gene: TRBV6-1
D gene: TRBD2
CDR3 length: 15
CDR3 protein: CAISEGTSGSYEQYF
CDR3 DNA: TGTGCCATCAGTGAGGGTACTAGCGGTTCCTACGAGCAGTACTTC

J gene: TRBJ2-2
clone size: many
V gene: TRBV15
D gene: TRBD2
CDR3 length: 16
CDR3 protein: CATSREGGGVTGELFF
CDR3 DNA: TGTGCCACCAGCAGAGAGGGCGGGGGGGTCACCGGGGAGCTGTTTTTT

J gene: TRBJ2-1
clone size: NA
V gene: TRBV30
D gene: NA
CDR3 length: 10
CDR3 protein: CAWKAAEQFF
CDR3 DNA: TGTGCCTGGAAAGCGGCTGAGCAGTTCTTC

J gene: TRBJ2-7
clone size: many
V gene: TRBV5-1
D gene: NA
CDR3 length: 16
CDR3 protein: CASSLGSGGSAYEQYF
CDR3 DNA: TGCGCCAGCAGCTTGGGCAGTGGGGGGAGCGCCTACGAGCAGTACTTC

J gene: TRBJ2-7
clone size: NA
V gene: TRBV5-4
D gene: NA
CDR3 length: 14
CDR3 protein: CASSLEGRAYEQYF
CDR3 DNA: TGTGCCAGCAGCTTGGAAGGGCGGGCCTACGAGCAGTACTTC

J gene: TRBJ2-7
clone size: many
V gene: TRBV20-1
D gene: NA
CDR3 length: 14
CDR3 protein: CSAQRQDHSYEQYF
CDR3 DNA: TGCAGTGCTCAAAGACAGGATCACTCCTACGAGCAGTACTTC

J gene: TRBJ2-1
clone size: once
V gene: TRBV5-1
D gene: TRBD2
CDR3 length: 16
CDR3 protein: CASSLVLAAPYNEQFF
CDR3 DNA: TGCGCCAGCAGCTTGGTACTAGCGGCCCCCTACAATGAGCAGTTCTTC

J gene: TRBJ2-5
clone size: few
V gene: TRBV4-2
D gene: TRBD2
CDR3 length: 15
CDR3 protein: CASSQDSSGGETQYF
CDR3 DNA: TGTGCCAGCAGCCAAGATTCTTCGGGAGGAGAGACCCAGTACTTC

J gene: TRBJ2-5
clone size: once
V gene: TRBV30
D gene: NA
CDR3 length: 12
CDR3 protein: CAWGKTASGQYF
CDR3 DNA: TGTGCCTGGGGGAAGACCGCCTCGGGACAGTACTTC

J gene: TRBJ1-2
clone size: few
V gene: TRBV9
D gene: NA
CDR3 length: 14
CDR3 protein: CASRPGGKSYGYTF
CDR3 DNA: TGTGCCAGCAGACCAGGAGGCAAGAGCTATGGCTACACCTTC

J gene: TRBJ1-6
clone size: few
V gene: TRBV12-3/TRBV12-4
D gene: NA
CDR3 length: 15
CDR3 protein: CASSFFRGDNSPLHF
CDR3 DNA: TGTGCCAGCAGTTTCTTCAGGGGTGATAATTCACCCCTCCACTTT